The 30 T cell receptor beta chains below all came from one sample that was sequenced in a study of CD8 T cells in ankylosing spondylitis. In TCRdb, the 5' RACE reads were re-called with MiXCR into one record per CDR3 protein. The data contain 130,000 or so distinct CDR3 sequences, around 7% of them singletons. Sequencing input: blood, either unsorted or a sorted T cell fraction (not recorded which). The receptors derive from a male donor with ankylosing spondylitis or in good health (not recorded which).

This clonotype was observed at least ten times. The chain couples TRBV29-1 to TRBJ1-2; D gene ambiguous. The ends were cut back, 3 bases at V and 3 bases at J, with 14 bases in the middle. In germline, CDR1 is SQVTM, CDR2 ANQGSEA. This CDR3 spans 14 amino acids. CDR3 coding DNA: TGCAGCGTTGACATTACATCGAGCGACTATGGCTACACCTTC. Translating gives CSVDITSSDYGYTF.

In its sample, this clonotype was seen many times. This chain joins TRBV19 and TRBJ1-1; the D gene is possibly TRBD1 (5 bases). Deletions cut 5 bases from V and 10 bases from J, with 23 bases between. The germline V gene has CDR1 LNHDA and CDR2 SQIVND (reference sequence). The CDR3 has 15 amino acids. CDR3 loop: CASSPPGRTIHRAFF. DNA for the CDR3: TGTGCCAGTAGTCCGCCGGGACGGACTATTCATAGAGCTTTCTTT.

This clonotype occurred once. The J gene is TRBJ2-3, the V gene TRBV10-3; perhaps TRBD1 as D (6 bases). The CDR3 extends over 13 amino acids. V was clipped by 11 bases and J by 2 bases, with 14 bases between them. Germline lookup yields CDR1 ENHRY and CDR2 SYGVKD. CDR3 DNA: TGTGCCCTCTCGACAGGCGCCACAGATACGCAGTATTTT. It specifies CALSTGATDTQYF.

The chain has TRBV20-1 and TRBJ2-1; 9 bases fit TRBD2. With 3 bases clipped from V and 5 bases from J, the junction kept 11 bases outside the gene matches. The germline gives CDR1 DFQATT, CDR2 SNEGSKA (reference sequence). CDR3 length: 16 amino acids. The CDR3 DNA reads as TGCAGTGCTAGCCGGATAGCGGGAGTATTAAACAATGAGCAGTTCTTC. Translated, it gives CSASRIAGVLNNEQFF.

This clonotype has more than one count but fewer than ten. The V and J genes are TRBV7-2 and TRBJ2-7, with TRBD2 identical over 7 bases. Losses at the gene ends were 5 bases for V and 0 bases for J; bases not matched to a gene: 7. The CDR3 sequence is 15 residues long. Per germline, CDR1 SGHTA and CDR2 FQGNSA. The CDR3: CASSLSGPSSYEQYF. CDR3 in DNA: TGTGCCAGCAGCCTTAGCGGGCCTAGCTCCTACGAGCAGTACTTC. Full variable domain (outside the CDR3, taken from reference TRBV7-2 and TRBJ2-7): GAGVSQSPSNKVTEKGKDVELRCDPISGHTALYWYRQSLGQGLEFLIYFQGNSAPDKSGLPSDRFSAERTGGSVSTLTIQRTQQEDSAVYLCASSLSGPSSYEQYFGPGTRLTVT.

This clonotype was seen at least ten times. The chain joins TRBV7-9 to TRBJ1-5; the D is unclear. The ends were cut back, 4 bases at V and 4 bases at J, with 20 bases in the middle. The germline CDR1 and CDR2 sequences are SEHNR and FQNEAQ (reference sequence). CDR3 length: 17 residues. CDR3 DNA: TGTGCCAGCAGCTCCTCTCTAGAGGGCCAGAAGAATCAGCCCCAGCATTTT. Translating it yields CASSSSLEGQKNQPQHF.

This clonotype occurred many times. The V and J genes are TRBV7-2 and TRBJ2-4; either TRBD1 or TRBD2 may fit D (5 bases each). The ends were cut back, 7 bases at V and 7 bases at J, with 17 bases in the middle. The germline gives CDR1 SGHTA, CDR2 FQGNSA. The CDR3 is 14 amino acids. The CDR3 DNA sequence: TGTGCCAGCACCCAGGGTTACCCGGGGAACATTCAGTACTTC. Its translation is CASTQGYPGNIQYF. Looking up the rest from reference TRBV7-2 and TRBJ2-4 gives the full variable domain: GAGVSQSPSNKVTEKGKDVELRCDPISGHTALYWYRQSLGQGLEFLIYFQGNSAPDKSGLPSDRFSAERTGGSVSTLTIQRTQQEDSAVYLCASTQGYPGNIQYFGAGTRLSVL.

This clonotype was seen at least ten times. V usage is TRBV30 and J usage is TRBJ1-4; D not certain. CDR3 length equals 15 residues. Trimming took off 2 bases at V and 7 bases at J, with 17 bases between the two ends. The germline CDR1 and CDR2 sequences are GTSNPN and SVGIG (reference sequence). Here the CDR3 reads CAWSFGLGRSEKLFF. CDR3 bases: TGTGCCTGGAGTTTTGGGCTGGGGAGGAGTGAAAAACTGTTTTTT.

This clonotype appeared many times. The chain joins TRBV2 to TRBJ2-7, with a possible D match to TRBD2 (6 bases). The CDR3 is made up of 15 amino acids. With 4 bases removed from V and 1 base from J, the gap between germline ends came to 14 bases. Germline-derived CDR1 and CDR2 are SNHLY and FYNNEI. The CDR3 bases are TGTGCCAGCAGTGGTGAAAGCGGGCGATCCTACGAGCAGTACTTC. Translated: CASSGESGRSYEQYF. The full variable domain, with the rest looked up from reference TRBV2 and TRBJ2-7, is EPEVTQTPSHQVTQMGQEVILRCVPISNHLYFYWYRQILGQKVEFLVSFYNNEISEKSEIFDDQFSVERPDGSNFTLKIRSTKLEDSAMYFCASSGESGRSYEQYFGPGTRLTVT.

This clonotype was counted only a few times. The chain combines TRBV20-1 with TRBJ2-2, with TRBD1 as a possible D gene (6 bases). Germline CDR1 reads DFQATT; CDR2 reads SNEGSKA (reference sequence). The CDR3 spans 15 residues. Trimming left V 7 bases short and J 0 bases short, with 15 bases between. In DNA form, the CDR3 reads TGCAGTGTTACAGGGCAGCCTCCGAACACCGGGGAGCTGTTTTTT. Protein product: CSVTGQPPNTGELFF.

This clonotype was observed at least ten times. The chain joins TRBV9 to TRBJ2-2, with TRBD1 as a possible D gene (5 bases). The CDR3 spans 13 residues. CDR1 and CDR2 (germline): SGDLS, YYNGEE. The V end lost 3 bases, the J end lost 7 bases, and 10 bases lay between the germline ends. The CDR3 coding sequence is TGTGCCAGCAGCGGGTCAGGGTTCGGGGAGCTGTTTTTT. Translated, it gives CASSGSGFGELFF.

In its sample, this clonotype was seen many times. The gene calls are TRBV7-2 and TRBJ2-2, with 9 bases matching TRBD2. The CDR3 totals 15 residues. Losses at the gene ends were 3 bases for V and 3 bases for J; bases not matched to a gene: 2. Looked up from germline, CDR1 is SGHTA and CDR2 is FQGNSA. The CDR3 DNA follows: TGTGCCAGCAGCTTGCGGGGGGGCCACACCGGGGAGCTGTTTTTT. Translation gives CASSLRGGHTGELFF. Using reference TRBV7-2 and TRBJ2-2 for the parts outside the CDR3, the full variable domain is GAGVSQSPSNKVTEKGKDVELRCDPISGHTALYWYRQSLGQGLEFLIYFQGNSAPDKSGLPSDRFSAERTGGSVSTLTIQRTQQEDSAVYLCASSLRGGHTGELFFGEGSRLTVL.

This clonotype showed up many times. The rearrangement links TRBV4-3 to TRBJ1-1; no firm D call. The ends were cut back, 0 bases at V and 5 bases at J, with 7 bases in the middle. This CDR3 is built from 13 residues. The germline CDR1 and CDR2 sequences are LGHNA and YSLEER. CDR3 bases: TGCGCCAGCAGCCAAGACGGGTGGACTGAAGCTTTCTTT. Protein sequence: CASSQDGWTEAFF.

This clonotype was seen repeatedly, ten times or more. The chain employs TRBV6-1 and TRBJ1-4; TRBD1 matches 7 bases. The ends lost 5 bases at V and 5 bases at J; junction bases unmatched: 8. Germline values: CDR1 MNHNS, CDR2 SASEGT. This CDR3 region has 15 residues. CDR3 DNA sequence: TGTGCCAGCAGTACCAGGACAGGAAGAAATGAAAAACTGTTTTTT. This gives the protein CASSTRTGRNEKLFF.

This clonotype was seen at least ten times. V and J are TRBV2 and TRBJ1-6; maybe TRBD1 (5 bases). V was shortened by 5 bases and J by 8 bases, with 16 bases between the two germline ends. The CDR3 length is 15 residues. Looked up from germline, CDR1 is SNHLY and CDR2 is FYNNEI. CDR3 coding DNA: TGTGCCAGCAGTCCCTGGGCTGTACAGGATTCACCCCTCCACTTT. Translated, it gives CASSPWAVQDSPLHF.

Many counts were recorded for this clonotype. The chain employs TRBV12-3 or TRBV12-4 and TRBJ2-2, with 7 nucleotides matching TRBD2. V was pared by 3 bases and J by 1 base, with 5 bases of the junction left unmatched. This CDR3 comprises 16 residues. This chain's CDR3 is CASSFRTGGNTGELFF. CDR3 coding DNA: TGTGCCAGCAGTTTTCGTACGGGAGGGAACACCGGGGAGCTGTTTTTT.

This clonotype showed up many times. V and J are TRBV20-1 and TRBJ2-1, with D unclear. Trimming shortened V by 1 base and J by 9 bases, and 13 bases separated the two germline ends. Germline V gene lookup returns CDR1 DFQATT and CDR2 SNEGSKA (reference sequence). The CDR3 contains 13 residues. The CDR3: CSARVLAFGEQFF. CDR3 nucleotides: TGCAGTGCTAGAGTCTTGGCTTTCGGTGAGCAGTTCTTC.

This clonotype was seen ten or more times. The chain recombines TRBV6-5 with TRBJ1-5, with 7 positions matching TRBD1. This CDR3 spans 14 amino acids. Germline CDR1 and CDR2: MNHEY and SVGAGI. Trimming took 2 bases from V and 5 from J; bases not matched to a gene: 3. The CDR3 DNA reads TGTGCCAGCAGTTACCAGGGGGTCGATCAGCCCCAGCATTTT. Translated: CASSYQGVDQPQHF.

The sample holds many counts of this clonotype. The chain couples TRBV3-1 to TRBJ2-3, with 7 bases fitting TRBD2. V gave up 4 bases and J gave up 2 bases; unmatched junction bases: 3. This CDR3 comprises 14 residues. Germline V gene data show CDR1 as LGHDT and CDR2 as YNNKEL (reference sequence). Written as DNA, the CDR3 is TGTGCCAGCAGCCCAAGCGGGACCACAGATACGCAGTATTTT. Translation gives CASSPSGTTDTQYF.

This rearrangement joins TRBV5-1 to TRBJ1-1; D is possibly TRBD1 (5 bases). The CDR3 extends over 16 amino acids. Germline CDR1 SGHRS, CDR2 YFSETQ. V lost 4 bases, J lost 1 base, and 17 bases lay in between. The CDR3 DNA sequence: TGCGCCAGCAGCCCCTACCTGGGGGGGGGGAACACTGAAGCTTTCTTT. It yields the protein CASSPYLGGGNTEAFF.

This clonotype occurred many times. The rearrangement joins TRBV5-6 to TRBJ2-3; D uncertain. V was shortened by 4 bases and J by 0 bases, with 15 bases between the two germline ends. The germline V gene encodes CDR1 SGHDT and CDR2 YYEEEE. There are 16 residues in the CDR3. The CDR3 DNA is TGTGCCAGCAGCCCGATAGTGGGCGAGAGCACAGATACGCAGTATTTT. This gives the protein CASSPIVGESTDTQYF.

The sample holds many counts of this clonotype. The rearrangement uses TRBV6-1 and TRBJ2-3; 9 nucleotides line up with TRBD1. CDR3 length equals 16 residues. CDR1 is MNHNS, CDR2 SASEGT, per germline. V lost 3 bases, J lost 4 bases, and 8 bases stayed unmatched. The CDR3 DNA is TGTGCCAGCAGTGAGACAGGGGGACGGCCGGCAGATACGCAGTATTTT. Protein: CASSETGGRPADTQYF.

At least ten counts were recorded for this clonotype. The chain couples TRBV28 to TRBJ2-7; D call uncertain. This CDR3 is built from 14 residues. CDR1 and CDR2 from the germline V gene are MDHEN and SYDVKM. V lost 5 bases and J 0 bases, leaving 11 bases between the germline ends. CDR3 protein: CASSPDPFSYEQYF. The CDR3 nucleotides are TGTGCCAGCAGTCCCGACCCGTTCTCCTACGAGCAGTACTTC.

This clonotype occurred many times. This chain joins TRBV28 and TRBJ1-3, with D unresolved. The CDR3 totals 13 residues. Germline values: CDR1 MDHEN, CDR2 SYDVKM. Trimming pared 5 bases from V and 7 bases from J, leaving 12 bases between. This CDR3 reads CASSPSHSNTIYF. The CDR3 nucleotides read TGTGCCAGCAGTCCCTCTCATTCCAACACCATATATTTT.

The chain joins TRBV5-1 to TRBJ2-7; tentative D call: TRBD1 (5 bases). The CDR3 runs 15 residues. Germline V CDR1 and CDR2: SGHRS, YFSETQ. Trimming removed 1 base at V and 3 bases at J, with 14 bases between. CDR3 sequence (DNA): TGCGCCAGCAGCTTGAGGCCGCTCAGGGACTACGAGCAGTACTTC. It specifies CASSLRPLRDYEQYF. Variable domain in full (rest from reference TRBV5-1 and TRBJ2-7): KAGVTQTPRYLIKTRGQQVTLSCSPISGHRSVSWYQQTPGQGLQFLFEYFSETQRNKGNFPGRFSGRQFSNSRSEMNVSTLELGDSALYLCASSLRPLRDYEQYFGPGTRLTVT.

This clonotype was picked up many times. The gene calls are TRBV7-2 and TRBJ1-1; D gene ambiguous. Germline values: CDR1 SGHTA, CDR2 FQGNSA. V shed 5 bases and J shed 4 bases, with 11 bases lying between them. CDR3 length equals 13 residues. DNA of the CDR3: TGTGCCAGCAGCCCCCCTTACAGCACTGAAGCTTTCTTT. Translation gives CASSPPYSTEAFF.

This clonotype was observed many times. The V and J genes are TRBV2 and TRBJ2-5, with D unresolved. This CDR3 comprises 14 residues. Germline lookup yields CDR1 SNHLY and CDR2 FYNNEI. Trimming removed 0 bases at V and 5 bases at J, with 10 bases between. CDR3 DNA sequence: TGTGCCAGCAGTGAAGCGCACGGCCTCGAGACCCAGTACTTC. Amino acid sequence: CASSEAHGLETQYF.

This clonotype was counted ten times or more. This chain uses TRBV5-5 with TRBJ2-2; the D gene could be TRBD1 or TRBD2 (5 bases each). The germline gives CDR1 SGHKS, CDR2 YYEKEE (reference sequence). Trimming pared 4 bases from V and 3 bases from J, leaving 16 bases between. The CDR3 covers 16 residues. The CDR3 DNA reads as TGTGCCAGCAGCCATTCCACGGGGCGCGACACCGGGGAGCTGTTTTTT. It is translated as CASSHSTGRDTGELFF.

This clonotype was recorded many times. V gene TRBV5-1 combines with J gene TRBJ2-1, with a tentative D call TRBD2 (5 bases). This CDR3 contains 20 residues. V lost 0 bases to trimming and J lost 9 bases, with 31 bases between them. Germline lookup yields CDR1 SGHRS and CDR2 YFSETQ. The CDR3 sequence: CASSLDIIGGSQMGGVEQFF. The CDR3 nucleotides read TGCGCCAGCAGCTTGGATATTATCGGAGGATCCCAGATGGGTGGTGTTGAGCAGTTCTTC.

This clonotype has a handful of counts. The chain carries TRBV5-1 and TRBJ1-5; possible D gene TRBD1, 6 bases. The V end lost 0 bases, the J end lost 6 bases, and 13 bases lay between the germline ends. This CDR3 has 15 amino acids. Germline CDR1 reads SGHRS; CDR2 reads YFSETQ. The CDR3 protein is CASSLDRGAGQPQHF. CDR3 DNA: TGCGCCAGCAGCTTGGACCGGGGGGCAGGTCAGCCCCAGCATTTT.